This T cell receptor beta chain was sequenced in a study of T cells in Graves' hyperthyroidism and ophthalmopathy. From RNA transcripts, TCR beta CDR3 regions were amplified. The HTBI primer set served for first-round RT-PCR of the TCR CDR3. TCRdb redid the calling of the multiplex PCR reads with MiXCR, one entry per CDR3 protein. The table records some 600,000 distinct CDR3 sequences, around 13% of them present only once. Study observations and caveats: In simple terms, a model built on 13 V-J features told ophthalmopathy apart from stable hyperthyroidism.

V shed 0 bases and J shed 9 bases, with 20 bases lying between them. CDR1 is MNHEY and CDR2 is SVGAGI in the germline V gene. CDR3 length equals 16 residues. Regarding this clonotype: As yet, its antigen is unknown. A read error may be the cause here, since a much bigger clone is one base away.

The TCR was taken from a woman aged 25 to 39 with Graves' hyperthyroidism that later progressed to Graves' ophthalmopathy. Sequenced: blood. J is TRBJ1-1 and V is TRBV6-5, with no clear D. As DNA, the CDR3 is TGTGCCAGCAGTTACTCGGGAGGGAGAACGGGAACTAAAGCTTTCTTT. It yields the protein CASSYSGGRTGTKAFF.